The 11 T cell receptor beta chains given below trace back to one sample, sequenced in a study of blood T cell repertoires in COVID-19. The repertoire was sequenced with immunoSEQ multiplex PCR; TCRdb's copy has only in-frame clones and lacks some. The data show approximately 66,000 clones, around 83% seen once. The material sequenced was peripheral blood. The origin of the receptors is a man aged 45-60 years with active COVID-19.

The gene calls are TRBV27 and TRBJ2-5, with D tentatively TRBD1 (6 bases). CDR3 size: 15 residues. CDR1 and CDR2 (germline): MNHEY, SMNVEV (reference sequence). V lost 4 bases and J 5 bases, leaving 17 bases between the germline ends. As DNA, the CDR3 is TGTGCCAGCAGTTCATATACAGGGTTGCGGGAGACCCAGTACTTC. Residues: CASSSYTGLRETQYF.

This chain joins TRBV6-5 and TRBJ1-4, with 8 bases that match TRBD1. The V and J ends lost 0 bases and 7 bases, in that order; junction bases with no gene match: 4. The CDR3 totals 15 residues. Germline V CDR1 and CDR2: MNHEY, SVGAGI. The CDR3 coding sequence is TGTGCCAGCAGTTACTCGACAGGGGTCATTGAAAAACTGTTTTTT. As protein: CASSYSTGVIEKLFF.

The table lists this clone with a count of one. In DNA form, the CDR3 reads TGTGCCAGCAGCTTAGATCCATTCGGGACTAGCGGGACGCTTTGGGGTGAGCAGTTCTTC. This codes for CASSLDPFGTSGTLWGEQFF. This sequence joins TRBV11-3 and TRBJ2-1; 13 bases line up with TRBD2. The CDR3 contains 20 residues. V was pared by 0 bases and J by 9 bases, with 17 bases of the junction left unmatched. Looked up from germline, CDR1 is SGHNT and CDR2 is YENEEA. Full variable domain (remainder filled in from reference TRBV11-3 and TRBJ2-1): EAGVVQSPRYKIIEKKQPVAFWCNPISGHNTLYWYLQNLGQGPELLIRYENEEAVDDSQLPKDRFSAERLKGVDSTLKIQPAELGDSAVYLCASSLDPFGTSGTLWGEQFFGPGTRLTVL.

This clone was counted once. The rearrangement joins TRBV5-1 to TRBJ2-5; D possibly corresponds to TRBD2 (6 bases). Deletions cut 4 bases from V and 5 bases from J, with 12 bases between. The germline V gene has CDR1 SGHRS and CDR2 YFSETQ. The CDR3 runs to 13 residues. This chain's CDR3 is CASSRWSGETQYF. DNA for the CDR3: TGCGCCAGCAGCAGATGGAGCGGGGAGACCCAGTACTTC.

V and J are TRBV18 and TRBJ2-3, with 8 bases identical to TRBD2. This CDR3 is 16 amino acids long. The V segment lost 6 bases and the J segment 5 bases; nucleotides outside the gene matches: 13. Germline lookup yields CDR1 KGHSH and CDR2 LQKENI. The CDR3 region is CASSPSGTSIVDTQYF. Here the CDR3 DNA reads TGTGCCAGCTCGCCCTCCGGGACTAGTATTGTAGATACGCAGTATTTT.

The chain recombines TRBV12-5 with TRBJ2-2; a weak D match, TRBD2 (5 bases). V lost 6 bases and J 6 bases, leaving 11 bases between the germline ends. In germline, CDR1 is LGHNT, CDR2 FRNRAP. This CDR3 has 13 residues. The CDR3, as DNA: TGTGCTAGTGGCTCGCGCGGGCCCGGGGAGCTGTTTTTT. Protein: CASGSRGPGELFF.

The V gene is TRBV29-1, the J gene TRBJ2-3, with TRBD1 matching over 9 bases. J lost 10 bases, V lost 5 bases, and 19 bases had no gene match. Germline V CDR1 and CDR2: SQVTM, ANQGSEA. This CDR3 is 16 amino acids long. CDR3 sequence reads: CSVLPGQGTEISPQYF. The DNA for the CDR3 is TGCAGCGTTTTGCCGGGACAGGGCACAGAAATTTCTCCGCAGTATTTT.

The gene calls are TRBV7-2 and TRBJ2-3; 15 bases line up with TRBD2. Germline CDR1 and CDR2: SGHTA and FQGNSA. The CDR3 is 17 amino acids. Germline trimming cut 5 bases from V and 1 base from J; bases unmatched to any gene: 4. The CDR3 DNA is TGTGCCAGCAGCCCAAGGACTAGCGGGAGGGGCACAGATACGCAGTATTTT. This codes for CASSPRTSGRGTDTQYF.

The rearrangement uses TRBV5-5 and TRBJ2-7; 7 bases align to TRBD1. V lost 0 bases, J lost 0 bases, and 6 bases stayed unmatched. The CDR3 has 16 residues. Germline-derived CDR1 and CDR2 are SGHKS and YYEKEE (reference sequence). CDR3 region: CASSLAWDRSSYEQYV. The CDR3 DNA reads TGTGCCAGCAGCTTGGCTTGGGACAGAAGCTCCTACGAGCAGTACGTC.

V usage is TRBV12-5 and J usage is TRBJ1-2; possible D gene TRBD1, 5 bases. CDR1 LGHNT and CDR2 FRNRAP come from the germline V gene. This CDR3 is built from 13 residues. Trimming left V 3 bases short and J 8 bases short, with 13 bases between. This CDR3 reads CASGFGGRLGYTF. The CDR3 nucleotides are TGTGCTAGTGGTTTCGGGGGTAGGTTGGGCTACACCTTC.

This clone was picked up a small number of times. The DNA of the CDR3 is TGTGCCACCAGCGATCCCGGACGAGGGGGAACCGGGGAGCTGTTTTTT. Its protein is CATSDPGRGGTGELFF. The chain couples TRBV24-1 to TRBJ2-2; possible D gene TRBD1, 6 bases. V gave up 7 bases and J gave up 5 bases, with 19 bases separating them. The germline V gene encodes CDR1 KGHDR and CDR2 SFDVKD. The CDR3 contains 16 residues.